The T cell receptor beta chain under discussion was sequenced for a study of PD-L1 blockade in urothelial cancer. Study-wide context: Of prior chemotherapy regimens, patients had received between 0 and 3.

The CDR3 consists of 12 residues. Per the germline V gene, CDR1 is SQVTM and CDR2 is ANQGSEA. Trimming left V 6 bases short and J 3 bases short, with 11 bases between. Spiked synthetic TCR analogs estimated absolute template abundance per PCR. The protocol was immunoSEQ multiplex PCR, while the TCRdb copy is restricted to in-frame clones and leaves out a portion. The profile covers some 16,000 clones, with 75% to 90% appearing a single time and roughly an eighth taken by the ten largest. Sample time point: pretreatment peripheral blood. Every patient provided from 1 to 8 samples, collected pretreatment and on-treatment.

The specimen was PBMCs, collected around atezolizumab (anti-PD-L1) treatment. This receptor was taken from a man between 65 and 85 years old with urothelial cancer. The chain carries TRBV29-1 and TRBJ1-2; D is unclear. In nucleotides, the CDR3 is TGCAGCGTAGTAGACAAACACTATGGCTACACCTTC. It specifies CSVVDKHYGYTF.